This is a list of T cell receptor beta chains from one sample in a study of shared clonotypes between healthy human individuals. Produced via immunoSEQ multiplex PCR; TCRdb's table is partial and in-frame only. Of millions of clones in the sample, more than 90% were seen once. Sequenced sample: naive CD4+ T cells sorted from blood. The receptors stem from a man aged 18 to 30 in good health. Both conserved end residues are part of each CDR3. The D gene is left open where the match is weak. For some rows the clone size is stated as once, few or many, or as a class when expanded; others skip it.

>TRBV19|-|TRBJ2-7|once
CASKGDLLNEQYF
TGTGCCAGTAAGGGGGACTTGCTAAACGAGCAGTACTTC
>TRBV9|-|TRBJ1-1|-
CASSGNMNTEAFF
TGTGCCAGCAGCGGAAACATGAACACTGAAGCTTTCTTT
>TRBV5-1|TRBD2|TRBJ2-5|-
CASSLGTSQETQYF
TGCGCCAGCAGCTTAGGGACTAGCCAAGAGACCCAGTACTTC
>TRBV4-3|-|TRBJ1-6|-
CASSQDGQATQNSPLHF
TGCGCCAGCAGCCAAGATGGGCAGGCCACCCAGAATTCACCCCTCCACTTT
>TRBV27|-|TRBJ1-2|-
CASSLSPAANYGYTF
TGTGCCAGCAGTTTATCGCCAGCCGCTAACTATGGCTACACCTTC
>TRBV29-1|TRBD1|TRBJ2-5|-
CSVRYPGQSQETQYF
TGCAGCGTCCGTTACCCGGGACAGAGCCAAGAGACCCAGTACTTC
>TRBV6-4|-|TRBJ2-1|-
CASSDCKAGWLTYNEQFF
TGTGCCAGCAGTGATTGTAAAGCTGGGTGGCTAACATACAATGAGCAGTTCTTC
>TRBV5-1|TRBD1|TRBJ2-2|-
CASSSTGVVNTGELFF
TGCGCCAGCAGCTCGACAGGGGTCGTGAACACCGGGGAGCTGTTTTTT
>TRBV19|TRBD2|TRBJ2-3|-
CASSMGTSAWSTQYF
TGTGCCAGTAGTATGGGTACTAGCGCATGGAGCACGCAGTATTTT
>TRBV9|TRBD1|TRBJ1-2|-
CASSARDRGQGNYGYTF
TGTGCCAGCAGCGCCCGGGACAGGGGGCAGGGTAACTATGGCTACACCTTC
>TRBV21-1|-|TRBJ1-6|-
CASSKEDPDSPLHF
TGTGCCAGCAGCAAAGAGGACCCAGATTCACCCCTCCACTTT
>TRBV5-1|-|TRBJ1-1|-
CASSLAVGAANTEAFF
TGCGCCAGCAGCTTGGCCGTCGGGGCAGCGAACACTGAAGCTTTCTTT
>TRBV11-2|-|TRBJ2-7|-
CASSLGLGLRARVEQYF
TGTGCCAGCAGCTTAGGATTAGGACTCCGAGCGCGCGTCGAGCAGTACTTC
>TRBV10-3|-|TRBJ1-1|-
CATKDLMNTEAFF
TGTGCCACAAAAGACCTAATGAACACTGAAGCTTTCTTT
>TRBV5-1|-|TRBJ2-7|-
CASSFRVDYEQYF
TGCGCCAGCAGCTTCCGGGTCGACTACGAGCAGTACTTC
>TRBV2|-|TRBJ1-1|-
CASSEARTTEAFF
TGTGCCAGCAGTGAAGCGAGGACCACTGAAGCTTTCTTT
>TRBV4-2|-|TRBJ2-2|once
CASSQDGVGELFF
TGTGCCAGCAGCCAAGATGGAGTAGGGGAGCTGTTTTTT
>TRBV10-3|-|TRBJ1-2|-
CAISAASSNYGYTF
TGTGCCATCAGTGCGGCGTCGTCTAACTATGGCTACACCTTC
>TRBV29-1|-|TRBJ2-7|-
CSVEKGPPYEQYF
TGCAGCGTTGAGAAGGGGCCCCCCTACGAGCAGTACTTC
>TRBV7-2|TRBD2|TRBJ2-5|-
CASSLGLYSAEQYF
TGTGCCAGCAGCTTGGGACTATACTCGGCGGAGCAGTACTTC
>TRBV12-5|TRBD2|TRBJ2-5|-
CASGLVLSAGVRETQYF
TGTGCTAGTGGTTTGGTACTCTCAGCGGGAGTTCGGGAGACCCAGTACTTC
>TRBV6-5|-|TRBJ2-3|-
CASHRLGRRFDTQYF
TGTGCCAGCCACCGACTAGGGAGGCGGTTCGATACGCAGTATTTT
>TRBV5-1|TRBD1|TRBJ2-7|-
CASSPGQGGYEQYF
TGCGCCAGCAGCCCTGGACAGGGGGGCTACGAGCAGTACTTC
>TRBV19|-|TRBJ2-3|-
CASSIFAPTDTQYF
TGTGCCAGTAGTATTTTCGCCCCCACAGATACGCAGTATTTT
>TRBV6-5|-|TRBJ1-6|-
CASRKQGFYNSPLHF
TGTGCCAGCAGGAAACAGGGTTTCTATAATTCACCCCTCCACTTT